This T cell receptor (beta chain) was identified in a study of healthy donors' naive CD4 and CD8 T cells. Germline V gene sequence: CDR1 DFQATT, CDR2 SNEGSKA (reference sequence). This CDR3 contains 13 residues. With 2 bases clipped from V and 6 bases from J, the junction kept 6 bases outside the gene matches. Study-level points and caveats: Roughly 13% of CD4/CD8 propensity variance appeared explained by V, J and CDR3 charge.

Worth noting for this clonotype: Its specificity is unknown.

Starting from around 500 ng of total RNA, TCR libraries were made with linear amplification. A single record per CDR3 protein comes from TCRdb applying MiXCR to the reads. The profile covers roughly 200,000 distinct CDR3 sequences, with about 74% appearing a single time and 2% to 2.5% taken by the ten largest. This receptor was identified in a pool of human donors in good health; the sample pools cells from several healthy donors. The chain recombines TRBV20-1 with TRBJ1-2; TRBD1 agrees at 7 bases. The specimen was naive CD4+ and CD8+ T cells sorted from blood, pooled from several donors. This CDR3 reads CSARLQGRNGYTF. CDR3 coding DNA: TGCAGTGCTAGACTACAGGGGCGGAATGGCTACACCTTC.